This entry is about one TCR beta chain. Only in-frame clones appear in the TCRdb table, and some are missing; sequencing was by immunoSEQ multiplex PCR. This table holds 250,000 to 300,000 clones, approximately 88% found once. This entry comes from a study of blood T cell repertoires in COVID-19. The CDR3 extends over 15 amino acids. Germline-derived CDR1 and CDR2 are KGHDR and SFDVKD. Losses at the gene ends were 5 bases for V and 7 bases for J; bases not matched to a gene: 7. V is TRBV24-1 and J is TRBJ2-2, with TRBD1 identical over 9 bases. Material: peripheral blood. The receptor was isolated from a young woman with acute or convalescent COVID-19. CDR3 coding DNA: TGTGCCACCAGTGCTGGGGACAGGGTCCACGGGGAGCTGTTTTTT. Translation gives CATSAGDRVHGELFF.